These 7 T cell receptor beta chains share one sample of origin, sequenced in a study of blood T cell repertoires in COVID-19. Profiling relied on immunoSEQ multiplex PCR, and the TCRdb table lists in-frame clones only, not all of them. The sample has under 200,000 clones, roughly 86% seen once. The sample consisted of peripheral blood. The receptor source for this set is an older man with acute or convalescent COVID-19.

The V and J genes are TRBV5-1 and TRBJ1-6; 7 bases are shared with TRBD1. This CDR3 comprises 15 residues. Germline-derived CDR1 and CDR2 are SGHRS and YFSETQ. V lost 0 bases and J lost 7; bases outside the gene matches: 4. CDR3 region: CASSLESGGNSPLHF. In nucleotides, the CDR3 is TGCGCCAGCAGCTTGGAGTCAGGGGGGAATTCACCCCTCCACTTT.

V usage is TRBV14 and J usage is TRBJ1-1; D remains ambiguous. V lost 0 bases and J 6 bases, leaving 14 bases between the germline ends. The CDR3 sequence is 15 residues long. The germline V gene has CDR1 SGHDN and CDR2 FVKESK. This CDR3 reads CASSQELTIISEAFF. In nucleotides, the CDR3 is TGTGCCAGCAGCCAAGAGTTGACAATTATCTCTGAAGCTTTCTTT.

The chain joins TRBV7-2 to TRBJ2-1; a possible D gene is TRBD2 (7 bases). Germline-derived CDR1 and CDR2 are SGHTA and FQGNSA. The CDR3 consists of 16 residues. The V gene lost 4 bases and the J gene lost 8 bases, with 21 bases spanning the gap. CDR3 protein: CASSSRGGAAYHEQFF. CDR3 DNA sequence: TGTGCCAGCAGCTCCCGAGGGGGGGCTGCTTATCATGAGCAGTTCTTC.

CDR3 nucleotide sequence: TGCGCCAGCAGCTTGGAAGCAGGCCGGAACACCGGGGAGCTGTTTTTT. Encoded protein: CASSLEAGRNTGELFF. V usage is TRBV5-1 and J usage is TRBJ2-2; no reliable D call. There are 16 residues in the CDR3. V lost 0 bases and J 1 base, leaving 10 bases between the germline ends. CDR1 and CDR2 from the germline V gene are SGHRS and YFSETQ.

The CDR3 loop is CASSLLGGTYPYEQYF. The CDR3 coding sequence is TGTGCCAGCAGTTTATTGGGCGGGACTTATCCCTACGAGCAGTACTTC. The chain employs TRBV27 and TRBJ2-7; a possible D gene is TRBD2 (6 bases). This CDR3 has 16 amino acids. Trimming stripped 1 base from V and 2 bases from J, with 15 bases between. Germline V lookup: CDR1 MNHEY, CDR2 SMNVEV (reference sequence).

The chain joins TRBV5-1 to TRBJ1-2; a weak D match, TRBD1 (5 bases). Per germline, CDR1 SGHRS and CDR2 YFSETQ. The CDR3 covers 12 residues. V lost 2 bases, J lost 6 bases, and 8 bases lay in between. CDR3 bases: TGCGCCAGCAGCTTTTCGGGGGATGGCTACACCTTC. Translated: CASSFSGDGYTF.

This sequence joins TRBV9 and TRBJ1-6; D perhaps matches TRBD1 (6 bases). The length of the CDR3 is 16 residues. The V end was cut by 0 bases, the J end by 7 bases, with 14 bases between. The V gene's germline CDR1 is SGDLS and CDR2 YYNGEE. This CDR3 reads CASSVDPRTANSPLHF. CDR3 DNA: TGTGCCAGCAGCGTAGATCCCCGGACAGCCAATTCACCCCTCCACTTT.